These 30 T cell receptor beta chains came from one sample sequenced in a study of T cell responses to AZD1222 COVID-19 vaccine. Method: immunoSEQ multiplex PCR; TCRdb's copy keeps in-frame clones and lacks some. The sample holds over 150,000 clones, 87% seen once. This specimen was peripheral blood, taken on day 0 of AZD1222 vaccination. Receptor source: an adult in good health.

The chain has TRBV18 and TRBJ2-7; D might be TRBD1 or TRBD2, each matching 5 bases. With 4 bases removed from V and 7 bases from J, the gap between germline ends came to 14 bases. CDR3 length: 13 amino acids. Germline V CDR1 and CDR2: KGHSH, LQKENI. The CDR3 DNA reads TGTGCCAGCTCACTAGGGACCGGGTGGGAGCAGTACTTC. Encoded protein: CASSLGTGWEQYF. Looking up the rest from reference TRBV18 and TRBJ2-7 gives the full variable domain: NAGVMQNPRHLVRRRGQEARLRCSPMKGHSHVYWYRQLPEEGLKFMVYLQKENIIDESGMPKERFSAEFPKEGPSILRIQQVVRGDSAAYFCASSLGTGWEQYFGPGTRLTVT.

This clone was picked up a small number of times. CDR3 protein: CASSEGTGGDEQYF. The CDR3 region has the DNA TGTGCCAGCAGCGAGGGGACAGGGGGCGACGAGCAGTACTTC. This rearrangement joins TRBV9 to TRBJ2-7; 12 nucleotides match TRBD1. Unmatched junction bases numbered 3, after V lost 3 bases and J lost 5 bases. There are 14 residues in the CDR3. Per the germline V gene, CDR1 is SGDLS and CDR2 is YYNGEE.

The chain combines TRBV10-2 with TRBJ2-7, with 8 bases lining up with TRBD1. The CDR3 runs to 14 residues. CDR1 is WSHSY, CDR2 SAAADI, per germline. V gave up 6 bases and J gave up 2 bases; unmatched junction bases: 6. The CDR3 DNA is TGCGCCAGCAGGGTAGGACAGGGACCCTACGAGCAGTACTTC. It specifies CASRVGQGPYEQYF.

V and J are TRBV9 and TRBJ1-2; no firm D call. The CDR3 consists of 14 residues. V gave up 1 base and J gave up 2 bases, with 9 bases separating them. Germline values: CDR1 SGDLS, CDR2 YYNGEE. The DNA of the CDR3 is TGTGCCAGCAGCGTACGGGCAGACAACTATGGCTACACCTTC. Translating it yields CASSVRADNYGYTF.

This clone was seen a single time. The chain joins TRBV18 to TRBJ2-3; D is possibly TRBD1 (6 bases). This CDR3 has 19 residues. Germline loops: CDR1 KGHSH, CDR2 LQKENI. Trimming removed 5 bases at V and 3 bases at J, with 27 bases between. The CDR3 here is CASSTNGQSSGEGTDTQYF. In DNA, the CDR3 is TGTGCCAGCTCAACAAACGGACAGTCCTCAGGTGAGGGGACAGATACGCAGTATTTT.

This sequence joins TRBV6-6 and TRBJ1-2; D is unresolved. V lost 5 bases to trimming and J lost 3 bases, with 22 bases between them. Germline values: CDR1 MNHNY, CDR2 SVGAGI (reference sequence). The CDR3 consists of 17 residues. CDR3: CASSRLPVRGWDYGYTF. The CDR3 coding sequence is TGTGCCAGCAGTCGACTTCCCGTTCGAGGGTGGGACTATGGCTACACCTTC.

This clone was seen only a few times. Written as DNA, the CDR3 is TGTGCCAGCAGTTTCTTTGGGTCGAGGGAGCTGTTTTTT. Amino acid sequence: CASSFFGSRELFF. The rearrangement links TRBV12-3 or TRBV12-4 to TRBJ2-2; the D is unclear. The length of the CDR3 is 13 residues. Trimming removed 3 bases at V and 9 bases at J, with 11 bases between.

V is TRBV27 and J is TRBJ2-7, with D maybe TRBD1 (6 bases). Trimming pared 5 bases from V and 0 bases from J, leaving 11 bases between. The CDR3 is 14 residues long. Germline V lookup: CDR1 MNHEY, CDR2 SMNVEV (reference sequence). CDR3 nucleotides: TGTGCCAGCAGTAGGGGGACCAGCTCCTACGAGCAGTACTTC. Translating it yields CASSRGTSSYEQYF.

The CDR3 region is CASSYHFGQVGNQPQHF. The CDR3 bases are TGTGCCAGCAGTTACCATTTTGGACAGGTGGGCAATCAGCCCCAGCATTTT. J is TRBJ1-5 and V is TRBV6-2 or TRBV6-3; 7 bases align to TRBD1. V lost 2 bases to trimming and J lost 2 bases; unmatched junction nucleotides: 9. Germline lookup yields CDR1 MNHEY and CDR2 SVGEGT. The CDR3 loop spans 17 amino acids.

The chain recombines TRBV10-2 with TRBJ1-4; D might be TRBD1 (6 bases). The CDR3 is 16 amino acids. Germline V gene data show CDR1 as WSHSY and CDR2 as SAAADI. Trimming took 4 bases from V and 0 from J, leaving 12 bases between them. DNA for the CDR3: TGCGCCAGCAGTGGACAGGTGGTTGCAACTAATGAAAAACTGTTTTTT. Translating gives CASSGQVVATNEKLFF.

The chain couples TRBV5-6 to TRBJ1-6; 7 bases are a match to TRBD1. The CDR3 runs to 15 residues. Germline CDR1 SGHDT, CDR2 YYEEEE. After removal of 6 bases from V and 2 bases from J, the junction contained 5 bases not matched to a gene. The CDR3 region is CASTRTGTYNSPLHF. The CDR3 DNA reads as TGTGCCAGCACCCGGACAGGAACCTATAATTCACCCCTCCACTTT.

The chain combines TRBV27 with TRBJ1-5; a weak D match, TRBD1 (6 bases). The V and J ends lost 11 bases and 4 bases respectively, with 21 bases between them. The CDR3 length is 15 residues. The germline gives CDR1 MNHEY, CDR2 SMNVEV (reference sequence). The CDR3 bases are TGTGCCTCACTCTCCCACTCAGGGGTTAATCAGCCCCAGCATTTT. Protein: CASLSHSGVNQPQHF.

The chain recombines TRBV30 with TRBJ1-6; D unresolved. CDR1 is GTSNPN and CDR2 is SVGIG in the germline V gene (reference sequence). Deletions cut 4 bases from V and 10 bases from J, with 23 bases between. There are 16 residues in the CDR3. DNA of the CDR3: TGTGCCTGGACCTCCGCTGGAGCCGGACCTAGCTCACCCCTCCACTTT. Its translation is CAWTSAGAGPSSPLHF.

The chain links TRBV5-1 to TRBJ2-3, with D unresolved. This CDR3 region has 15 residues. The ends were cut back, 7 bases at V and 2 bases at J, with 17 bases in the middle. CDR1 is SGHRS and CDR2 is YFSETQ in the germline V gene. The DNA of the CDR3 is TGCGCCAGCTCTTGGTCCGGTACCGCCACAGATACGCAGTATTTT. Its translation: CASSWSGTATDTQYF.

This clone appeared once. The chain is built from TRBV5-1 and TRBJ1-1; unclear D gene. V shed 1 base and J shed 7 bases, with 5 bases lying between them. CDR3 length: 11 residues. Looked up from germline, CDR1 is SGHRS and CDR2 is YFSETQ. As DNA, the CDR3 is TGCGCCAGCAGCTTGACAAATGAAGCTTTCTTT. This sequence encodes CASSLTNEAFF.

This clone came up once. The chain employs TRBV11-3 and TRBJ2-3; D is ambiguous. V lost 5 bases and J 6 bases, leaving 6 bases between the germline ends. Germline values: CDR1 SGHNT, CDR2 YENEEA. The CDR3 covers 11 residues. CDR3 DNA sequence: TGTGCCAGCAGCAACACGGATACGCAGTATTTT. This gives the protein CASSNTDTQYF.

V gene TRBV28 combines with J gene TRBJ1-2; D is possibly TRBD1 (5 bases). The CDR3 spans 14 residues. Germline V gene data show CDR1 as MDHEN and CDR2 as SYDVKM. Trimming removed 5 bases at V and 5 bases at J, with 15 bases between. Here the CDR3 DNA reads TGTGCCAGCAGTCCCGAGGGGTCGGGATATGGCTACACCTTC. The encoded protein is CASSPEGSGYGYTF.

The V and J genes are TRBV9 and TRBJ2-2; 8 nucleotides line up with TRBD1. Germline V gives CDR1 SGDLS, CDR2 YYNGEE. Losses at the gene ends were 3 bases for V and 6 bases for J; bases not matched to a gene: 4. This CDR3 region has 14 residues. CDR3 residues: CASSARQGSGELFF. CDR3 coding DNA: TGTGCCAGCAGCGCCAGACAGGGGTCCGGGGAGCTGTTTTTT.

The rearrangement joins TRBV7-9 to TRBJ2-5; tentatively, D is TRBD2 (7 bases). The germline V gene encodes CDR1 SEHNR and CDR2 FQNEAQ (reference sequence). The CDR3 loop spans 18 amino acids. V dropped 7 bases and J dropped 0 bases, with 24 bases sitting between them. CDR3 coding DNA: TGTGCCAGCATCCAACCCAGGGGCGGGGGAACCTACCAAGAGACCCAGTACTTC. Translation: CASIQPRGGGTYQETQYF.

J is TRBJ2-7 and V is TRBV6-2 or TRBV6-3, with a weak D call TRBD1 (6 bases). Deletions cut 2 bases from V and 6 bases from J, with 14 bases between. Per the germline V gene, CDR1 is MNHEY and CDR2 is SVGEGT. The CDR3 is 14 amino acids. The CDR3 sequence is CASSYGQPISEQYF. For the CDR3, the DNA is TGTGCCAGCAGTTACGGACAGCCGATCTCCGAGCAGTACTTC.

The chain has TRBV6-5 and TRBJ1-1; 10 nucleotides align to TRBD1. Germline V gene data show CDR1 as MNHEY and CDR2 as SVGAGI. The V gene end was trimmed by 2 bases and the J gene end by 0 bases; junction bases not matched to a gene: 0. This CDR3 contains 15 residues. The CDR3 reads CASSYGTGVNTEAFF. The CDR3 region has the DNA TGTGCCAGCAGTTACGGGACAGGGGTGAACACTGAAGCTTTCTTT.

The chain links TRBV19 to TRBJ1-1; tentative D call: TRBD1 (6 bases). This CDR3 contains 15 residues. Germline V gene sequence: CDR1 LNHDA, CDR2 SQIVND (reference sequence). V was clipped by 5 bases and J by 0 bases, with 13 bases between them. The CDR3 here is CASSLQGRMNTEAFF. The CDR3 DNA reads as TGTGCCAGTAGTCTACAGGGAAGAATGAACACTGAAGCTTTCTTT.

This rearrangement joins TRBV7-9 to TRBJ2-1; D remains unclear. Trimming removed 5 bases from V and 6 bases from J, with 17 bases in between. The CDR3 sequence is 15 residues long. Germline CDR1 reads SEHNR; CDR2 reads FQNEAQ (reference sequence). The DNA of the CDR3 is TGTGCCAGCAGCCCTCGGGTCCCCCCCACCAATGAGCAGTTCTTC. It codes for CASSPRVPPTNEQFF.

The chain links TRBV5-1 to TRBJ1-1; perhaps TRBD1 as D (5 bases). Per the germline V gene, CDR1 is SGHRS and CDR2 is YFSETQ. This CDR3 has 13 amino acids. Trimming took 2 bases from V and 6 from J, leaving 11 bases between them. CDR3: CASSFRGRSEAFF. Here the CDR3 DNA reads TGCGCCAGCAGCTTCCGGGGCCGCTCTGAAGCTTTCTTT.

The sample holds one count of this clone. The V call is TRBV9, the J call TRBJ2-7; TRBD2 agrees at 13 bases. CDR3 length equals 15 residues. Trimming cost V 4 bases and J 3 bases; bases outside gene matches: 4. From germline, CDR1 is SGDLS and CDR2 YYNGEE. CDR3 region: CASSLGTSGIYEQYF. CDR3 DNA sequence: TGTGCCAGCAGCCTCGGGACTAGCGGGATCTACGAGCAGTACTTC.

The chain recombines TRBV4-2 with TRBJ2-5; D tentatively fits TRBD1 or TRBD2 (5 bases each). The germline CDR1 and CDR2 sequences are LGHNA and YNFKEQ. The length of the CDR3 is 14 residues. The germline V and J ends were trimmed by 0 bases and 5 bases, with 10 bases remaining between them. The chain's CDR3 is CASSQDVGRETQYF. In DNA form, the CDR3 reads TGTGCCAGCAGCCAAGATGTGGGACGCGAGACCCAGTACTTC.

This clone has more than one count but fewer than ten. The CDR3 loop is CASSQGRQGIWATEAFF. CDR3 sequence (DNA): TGCGCCAGCAGCCAAGGAAGGCAGGGCATATGGGCAACTGAAGCTTTCTTT. The rearrangement joins TRBV4-1 to TRBJ1-1, with TRBD1 as a possible D gene (5 bases). Trimming removed 1 base at V and 5 bases at J, with 20 bases between. The CDR3 loop spans 17 amino acids. Germline CDR1 and CDR2: MGHRA and YSYEKL.

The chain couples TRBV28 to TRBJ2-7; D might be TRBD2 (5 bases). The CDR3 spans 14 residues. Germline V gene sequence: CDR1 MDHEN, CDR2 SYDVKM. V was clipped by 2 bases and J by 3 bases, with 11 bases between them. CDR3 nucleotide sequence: TGTGCCAGCAGTTTAAGCGGAGGATACTACGAGCAGTACTTC. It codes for CASSLSGGYYEQYF.

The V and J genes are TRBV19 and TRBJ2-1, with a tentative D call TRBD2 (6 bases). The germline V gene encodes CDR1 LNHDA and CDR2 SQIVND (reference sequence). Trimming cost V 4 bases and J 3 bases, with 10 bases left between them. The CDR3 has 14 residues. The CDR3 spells CASSRQGLYNEQFF. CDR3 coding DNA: TGTGCCAGTAGTAGGCAGGGACTCTACAATGAGCAGTTCTTC.

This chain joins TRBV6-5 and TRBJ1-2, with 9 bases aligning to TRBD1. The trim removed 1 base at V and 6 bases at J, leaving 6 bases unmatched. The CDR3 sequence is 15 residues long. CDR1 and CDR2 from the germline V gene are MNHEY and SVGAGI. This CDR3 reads CASSYLGQGGDGYTF. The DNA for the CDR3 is TGTGCCAGCAGTTACTTGGGACAGGGAGGGGATGGCTACACCTTC.